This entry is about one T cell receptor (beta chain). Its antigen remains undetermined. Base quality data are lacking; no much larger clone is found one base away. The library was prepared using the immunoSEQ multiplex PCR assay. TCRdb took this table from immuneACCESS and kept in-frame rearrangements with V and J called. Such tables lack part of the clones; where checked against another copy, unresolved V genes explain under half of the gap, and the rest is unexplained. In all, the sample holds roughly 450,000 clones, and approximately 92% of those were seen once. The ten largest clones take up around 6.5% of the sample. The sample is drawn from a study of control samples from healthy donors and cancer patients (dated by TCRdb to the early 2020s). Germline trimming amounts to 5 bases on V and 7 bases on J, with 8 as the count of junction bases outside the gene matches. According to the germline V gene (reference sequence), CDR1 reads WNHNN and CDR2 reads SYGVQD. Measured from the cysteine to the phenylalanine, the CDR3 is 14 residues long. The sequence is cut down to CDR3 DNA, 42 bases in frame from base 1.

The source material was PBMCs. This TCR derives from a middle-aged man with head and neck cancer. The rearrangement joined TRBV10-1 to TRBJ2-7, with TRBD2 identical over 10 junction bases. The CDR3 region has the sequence CASSPTLTSGEQYF. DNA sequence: TGCGCCAGCAGTCCAACACTGACTAGCGGGGAGCAGTACTTC.